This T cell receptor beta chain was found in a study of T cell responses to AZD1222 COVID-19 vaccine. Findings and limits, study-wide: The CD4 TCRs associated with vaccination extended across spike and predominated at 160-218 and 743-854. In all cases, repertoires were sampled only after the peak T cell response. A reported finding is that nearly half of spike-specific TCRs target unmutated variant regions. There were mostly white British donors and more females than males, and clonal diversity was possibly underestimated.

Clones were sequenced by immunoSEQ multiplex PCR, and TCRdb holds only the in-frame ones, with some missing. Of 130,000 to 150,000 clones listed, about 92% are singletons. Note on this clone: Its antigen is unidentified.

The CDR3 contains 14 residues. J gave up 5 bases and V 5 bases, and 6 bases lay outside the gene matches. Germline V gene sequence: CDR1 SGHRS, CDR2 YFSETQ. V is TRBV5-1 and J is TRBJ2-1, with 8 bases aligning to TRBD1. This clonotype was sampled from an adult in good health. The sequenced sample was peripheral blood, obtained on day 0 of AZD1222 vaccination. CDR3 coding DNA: TGCGCCAGCAGAGCTGGGACAGGTCACAATGAGCAGTTCTTC. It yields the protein CASRAGTGHNEQFF.